This TCR beta chain was found in a study of CD8+ T cells in alopecia areata. Study-wide context: Skin from roughly 6-13-month-old C3H/HeJ graft donors with spontaneous alopecia went to approximately 6-10-week-old female C3H/HeJ mice.

Study results and limitations: Possibly because of HLA-related factors, TCR sharing was less clear across patients than in mice. Alopecia totalis/universalis scalp especially showed more expanded CD8+ clones than normal scalp. Sequences from scalp samples also cover resident alphabeta T cells of normal skin.

Using CD4, CD8alpha, NKG2D, NKG2ACE and other markers, pooled cutaneous lymph node cells were sorted. cDNA serving as the sequencing template came from extracted, reverse transcribed RNA. Only in-frame clones appear in the TCRdb table, and some are missing; sequencing was by immunoSEQ multiplex PCR. There are around 290,000 clones in the sample, none observed a single time. In this sample, this clone turned up a few times. The antigen is not known. Gene names refer to mouse genes. Sequenced input: CD4+ T cells sorted from a lymph node. This TCR was sampled from a C3H/HeJ mouse with alopecia areata. The mouse line has the MHC haplotype H2-k.

CDR3 bases read: TGTGCCAGCGGTGCCCCGGGACAGGGGAACTCC. This codes for CASGAPGQGNS. The complete CDR3 sequence is CASGAPGQGNSDYTF. The rearrangement links TRBV13-2 to TRBJ1-2; 10 bases map to TRBD1. The sequenced fragment ends 4 residues before the CDR3 boundary, so the rest is inferred from the germline J gene. Germline trimming cut 3 bases from V and 2 bases from J; bases unmatched to any gene: 4. The CDR3 contains 15 residues. Germline V gene sequence: CDR1 NNHNN, CDR2 SYGAGS (reference sequence).